Sequencing of this T cell receptor beta chain was carried out in a study of blood T cell repertoires in COVID-19. Grouping used clinical history reported by participants in a survey and questionnaire. Here immunoSEQ multiplex PCR was the method, and the copy in TCRdb shows in-frame clones only, minus some. The sample lists roughly 300,000 clones, nearly 90% occurring once. J was trimmed by 2 bases and V by 4 bases; bases with no gene match: 8. The length of the CDR3 is 15 residues. In germline, CDR1 is SGHDT, CDR2 YYEEEE. The rearrangement uses TRBV5-6 and TRBJ2-5, with 7 bases lining up with TRBD1. What was sequenced was PBMCs or T cells enriched from blood (not recorded which). This TCR was sampled from a woman aged 25 to 39 who had recovered from COVID-19. The CDR3 spells CASSRTGTDQETQYF. In DNA, the CDR3 is TGTGCCAGCAGCCGTACCGGGACAGATCAAGAGACCCAGTACTTC. The whole variable domain, filled in from reference TRBV5-6 and TRBJ2-5, reads DAGVTQSPTHLIKTRGQQVTLRCSPKSGHDTVSWYQQALGQGPQFIFQYYEEEERQRGNFPDRFSGHQFPNYSSELNVNALLLGDSALYLCASSRTGTDQETQYFGPGTRLLVL.